This T cell receptor beta chain was retrieved from a study of shared clonotypes between healthy human individuals. Execution of the assay was at deep level. Authors' processing steps: Because ImmunoSEQ provided only junction sequences with no quality scores, the filtering differed. The assay was immunoSEQ multiplex PCR, and TCRdb's table has in-frame clones only and misses some. V and J calls and clone size are as listed in that table; D and trimming were resolved from the DNA. This sample has about 510,000 clones, with 75% to 80% found just once. For this clone: Antigen: not known.

Study-level results: It was anticipated that sequencing depth would influence how many clonotypes donors shared.

Germline V gene lookup returns CDR1 LNHDA and CDR2 SQIVND (reference sequence). Trimming took off 7 bases at V and 4 bases at J, with 14 bases between the two ends. This CDR3 contains 15 residues. The chain uses TRBV19 and TRBJ2-6; D might be TRBD2 (6 bases). The sequence was obtained from a woman aged 40-49 years in good health. Some clones in this sample may be carry-over from other donors' samples. The sequenced material came from PBMCs. The CDR3, as DNA: TGTGCCAGTAACTGGGGGGTTCGGGGGGCCAACGTCCTGACTTTC. It specifies CASNWGVRGANVLTF.